Each of the 21 T cell receptor beta chains below was sequenced from the same sample in a study of Ad26.COV2.S vaccination and SARS-CoV-2 variants. Documented treatment: some 20 received Ad26.COV2.S at low or high dose, single or two shots; about five received placebo; per-sample allocation not given. Samples analyzed were those drawn on day 63 after the first vaccine or placebo injection. Produced via immunoSEQ multiplex PCR; TCRdb's table is partial and in-frame only. Of 350,000 to 500,000 clones listed, 90% are singletons. The sequencing used peripheral blood, collected in a trial of Ad26.COV2.S vaccine versus placebo. The receptor set was obtained from a person between 18 and 60 years old who received the Ad26.COV2.S COVID-19 vaccine or a placebo.

This clone was seen only a few times. This chain joins TRBV5-4 and TRBJ2-2; D is unclear. The CDR3 has 17 residues. Trimming cost V 0 bases and J 0 bases, with 12 bases left between them. Germline V gene sequence: CDR1 SGHNT, CDR2 YYREEE (reference sequence). This CDR3 reads CASSLELRSANTGELFF. The CDR3 DNA follows: TGTGCCAGCAGCTTGGAGTTGAGGTCAGCGAACACCGGGGAGCTGTTTTTT.

The V and J genes are TRBV19 and TRBJ1-1, with D unclear. Germline loops: CDR1 LNHDA, CDR2 SQIVND (reference sequence). V was clipped by 3 bases and J by 0 bases, with 5 bases between them. The CDR3 loop spans 13 amino acids. Written as DNA, the CDR3 is TGTGCCAGTAGTATCGCTGTGAACACTGAAGCTTTCTTT. It yields the protein CASSIAVNTEAFF.

The chain employs TRBV20-1 and TRBJ2-2; D is uncertain. This CDR3 region has 14 residues. The V gene's germline CDR1 is DFQATT and CDR2 SNEGSKA (reference sequence). Trimming took 3 bases from V and 1 from J, leaving 9 bases between them. The CDR3 sequence is CSASKPKNTGELFF. CDR3 nucleotides: TGCAGTGCTAGTAAACCAAAGAACACCGGGGAGCTGTTTTTT.

This rearrangement joins TRBV11-2 to TRBJ2-2, with 8 positions matching TRBD2. The CDR3 has 16 amino acids. V lost 0 bases and J lost 0; bases outside the gene matches: 0. Germline V lookup: CDR1 SGHAT, CDR2 FQNNGV. DNA for the CDR3: TGTGCCAGCAGCTTAGATAGCGGGACGAACACCGGGGAGCTGTTTTTT. As protein: CASSLDSGTNTGELFF.

The table lists this clone with a count of one. The chain recombines TRBV30 with TRBJ2-7; 7 bases are shared with TRBD2. Germline-derived CDR1 and CDR2 are GTSNPN and SVGIG (reference sequence). The CDR3 consists of 14 residues. After removal of 4 bases from V and 3 bases from J, the junction contained 9 bases not matched to a gene. CDR3 sequence reads: CAWKGPPGGYEQYF. CDR3 DNA sequence: TGTGCCTGGAAAGGTCCCCCGGGGGGCTACGAGCAGTACTTC.

The chain links TRBV4-2 to TRBJ1-2; 7 bases fit TRBD1. The V segment lost 4 bases and the J segment 3 bases; nucleotides outside the gene matches: 11. The CDR3 consists of 16 residues. Germline V CDR1 and CDR2: LGHNA, YNFKEQ. CDR3 in DNA: TGTGCCAGCAGCCCCTTAGACAGGGAGGTAGACTATGGCTACACCTTC. This gives the protein CASSPLDREVDYGYTF.

The chain carries TRBV7-8 and TRBJ2-7; possible D gene TRBD1, 5 bases. CDR1 and CDR2 from the germline V gene are SGHVS and FQNEAQ. Trimming stripped 3 bases from V and 0 bases from J, with 15 bases between. The CDR3 length is 16 residues. The CDR3 coding sequence is TGTGCCAGCAGCTTCAGTGGTTGGGGCAACTCCTACGAGCAGTACTTC. Translating it yields CASSFSGWGNSYEQYF.

This chain links TRBV28 with TRBJ2-7, with a weak D call TRBD2 (5 bases). V was cut by 6 bases and J by 0 bases, with 9 bases left in between. Germline CDR1 MDHEN, CDR2 SYDVKM. CDR3 length: 13 amino acids. The CDR3 DNA sequence: TGTGCCAGCAGAGCCACTAGCTCCTACGAGCAGTACTTC. Amino acid sequence: CASRATSSYEQYF.

CDR3 sequence (DNA): TGTGCCAGCAGCTTGGCCGCCGGGACTAGCGGGAGCCATGAGCAGTTCTTC. It is translated as CASSLAAGTSGSHEQFF. V and J are TRBV7-9 and TRBJ2-1, with 14 positions matching TRBD2. J gave up 8 bases and V 3 bases, and 9 bases lay outside the gene matches. The CDR3 has 17 residues. Germline CDR1 is SEHNR and CDR2 is FQNEAQ (reference sequence).

The chain is built from TRBV2 and TRBJ2-3, with D possibly TRBD2 on 6 matching bases. Germline V gene sequence: CDR1 SNHLY, CDR2 FYNNEI. Trimming shortened V by 2 bases and J by 4 bases, and 7 bases separated the two germline ends. The CDR3 contains 13 residues. The CDR3 is CASSESGADTQYF. The CDR3 DNA reads TGTGCCAGCAGTGAATCGGGGGCAGATACGCAGTATTTT.

This chain connects TRBV15 to TRBJ1-2, with 8 bases that match TRBD1. Germline V gives CDR1 LNHNV, CDR2 YYDKDF (reference sequence). V lost 5 bases and J lost 1; bases outside the gene matches: 12. CDR3 length: 17 residues. The CDR3 DNA reads as TGTGCCACCAGCCGTCGGAGAGACAGGGGTATTAACTATGGCTACACCTTC. As protein: CATSRRRDRGINYGYTF.

The chain links TRBV30 to TRBJ1-6; D not certain. CDR1 is GTSNPN, CDR2 SVGIG, per germline (reference sequence). V was pared by 0 bases and J by 6 bases, with 6 bases between. The length of the CDR3 is 13 residues. The CDR3 loop is CAWSVGVNSPLHF. CDR3 nucleotide sequence: TGTGCCTGGAGTGTGGGCGTTAATTCACCCCTCCACTTT.

The J gene is TRBJ2-7, the V gene TRBV28, with 8 bases aligning to TRBD2. V gave up 6 bases and J gave up 1 base; unmatched junction bases: 8. Germline CDR1 is MDHEN and CDR2 is SYDVKM. CDR3 length: 15 amino acids. The CDR3 sequence is CASRLKAGESYEQYF. The CDR3 coding sequence is TGTGCCAGCAGACTTAAAGCGGGAGAATCCTACGAGCAGTACTTC.

This chain joins TRBV11-3 and TRBJ1-1; the D gene is possibly TRBD1 (5 bases). CDR3 length: 19 residues. Deletions cut 6 bases from V and 0 bases from J, with 26 bases between. The germline V gene encodes CDR1 SGHNT and CDR2 YENEEA. For the CDR3, the DNA is TGTGCCAGCAGTAAAACCAGACCGGGCCCCTGGGGCCTGAACACTGAAGCTTTCTTT. Protein sequence: CASSKTRPGPWGLNTEAFF.

The chain is built from TRBV4-1 and TRBJ1-4; 10 nucleotides agree with TRBD1. Per the germline V gene, CDR1 is MGHRA and CDR2 is YSYEKL. CDR3 size: 16 residues. Unmatched junction bases numbered 9, after V lost 4 bases and J lost 7 bases. DNA of the CDR3: TGCGCCAGCAGCCCGCAAGGGGGGACAGGGGTTGAAAAACTGTTTTTT. Protein: CASSPQGGTGVEKLFF.

The chain is built from TRBV27 and TRBJ2-7; D not resolved. The ends were cut back, 5 bases at V and 6 bases at J, with 17 bases in the middle. CDR1 is MNHEY and CDR2 is SMNVEV in the germline V gene (reference sequence). The length of the CDR3 is 14 residues. The CDR3 loop is CASSLDGLGTEQYF. The CDR3 DNA follows: TGTGCCAGCAGTCTAGACGGATTAGGTACCGAGCAGTACTTC.

The V gene is TRBV6-5, the J gene TRBJ2-7; TRBD1 matches 9 bases. V lost 10 bases, J lost 6 bases, and 13 bases stayed unmatched. In germline, CDR1 is MNHEY, CDR2 SVGAGI. This CDR3 is 14 amino acids long. The CDR3 nucleotides read TGTGCCACCACAGCCGGGACAGGGAGTAGCGAGCAGTACTTC. It translates to CATTAGTGSSEQYF.

This chain joins TRBV19 and TRBJ1-1, with a possible D match to TRBD1 (6 bases). The V and J ends lost 5 bases and 2 bases respectively, with 12 bases between them. CDR1 LNHDA and CDR2 SQIVND come from the germline V gene (reference sequence). The CDR3 runs 14 residues. The CDR3 spells CASSRSRGNTEAFF. CDR3 coding DNA: TGTGCCAGTAGTCGCTCCAGGGGTAACACTGAAGCTTTCTTT.

V is TRBV15 and J is TRBJ2-1; 10 bases fit TRBD1. The CDR3 has 16 amino acids. The trim removed 6 bases at V and 2 bases at J, leaving 7 bases unmatched. Germline V gives CDR1 LNHNV, CDR2 YYDKDF (reference sequence). The CDR3 spells CATRGTGDRAYNEQFF. CDR3 DNA: TGTGCCACCAGGGGGACAGGGGATAGGGCCTACAATGAGCAGTTCTTC.

The sample holds one count of this clone. The chain carries TRBV7-9 and TRBJ2-1; D is perhaps TRBD1 or TRBD2 (5 bases each). This CDR3 is 15 amino acids long. Germline CDR1 reads SEHNR; CDR2 reads FQNEAQ (reference sequence). The germline V and J ends were trimmed by 3 bases and 0 bases, with 9 bases remaining between them. In DNA form, the CDR3 reads TGTGCCAGCAGCTTTGACGGGACCTCCTACAATGAGCAGTTCTTC. Translating it yields CASSFDGTSYNEQFF.

V gene TRBV4-2 combines with J gene TRBJ2-7, with unresolved D. The CDR3 has 15 amino acids. Trimming cost V 1 base and J 6 bases, with 16 bases left between them. Looked up from germline, CDR1 is LGHNA and CDR2 is YNFKEQ. The chain's CDR3 is CASSQGSGKFLEQYF. Here the CDR3 DNA reads TGTGCCAGCAGCCAAGGTAGTGGGAAGTTCCTCGAGCAGTACTTC.